This T cell receptor (beta chain) was captured in a study of identical twins. This clonotype appeared many times. Unique molecular identifiers were present on the cDNA, and a universal primer site came from template switching. TCRdb recomputed calls from the 5' RACE reads with MiXCR, one row per CDR3 protein. The table records roughly 690,000 distinct CDR3 sequences, roughly 6.2% of them present only once. All of the donors were Caucasians in good health. This CDR3 is built from 14 residues. Trimming left V 2 bases short and J 3 bases short, with 10 bases between. Germline V gene data show CDR1 as LGHNA and CDR2 as YNFKEQ.

The chain uses TRBV4-2 and TRBJ1-1; TRBD1 might be the D (6 bases). The sample consisted of naive T cells sorted from blood. The TCR sequence derives from a man between 18 and 35 years old in good health. This chain's CDR3 is CASSQIAGDTEAFF. CDR3 bases: TGTGCCAGCAGCCAAATAGCAGGGGACACTGAAGCTTTCTTT.